Listed here is a single T cell receptor beta chain. The repertoire was sequenced with immunoSEQ multiplex PCR; TCRdb's copy has only in-frame clones and lacks some. The sample holds 130,000 to 150,000 clones, under 90% seen once. The CDR3 spans 15 residues. Germline CDR1 is KGHDR and CDR2 is SFDVKD. V lost 4 bases to trimming and J lost 5 bases; unmatched junction nucleotides: 4. The sample comes from a study of blood T cell repertoires in COVID-19. About the research overall: There were acute and convalescent COVID-19 samples, and they came from the United States, Italy and Spain. Sample material is recorded as cDNA or gDNA derived from T cells, B-cell-depleted T cells, or PBMCs.

This TCR was sampled from a human donor in a cohort sampled during active COVID-19. The sample taken for sequencing was peripheral blood. V gene TRBV24-1 combines with J gene TRBJ2-5, with 12 bases fitting TRBD2. CDR3 in amino acids: CATSEPSGRGETQYF. CDR3 sequence (DNA): TGTGCCACCAGTGAACCTAGCGGGAGGGGGGAGACCCAGTACTTC.